A selection of T cell receptor beta chains follows, all from one sample in a study of vaccination effects on CD4 cells after COVID-19. Clones were sequenced by immunoSEQ multiplex PCR, and TCRdb holds only the in-frame ones, with some missing. The sample yields around 81,000 clones, roughly 73% seen once. Their target antigens are unknown. This specimen consisted of CD4+ T cells from PBMCs cultured with HCoV-OC43 spike peptides, obtained after COVID-19 vaccination. These receptors came from a human donor who received a COVID-19 vaccine. CDR3s include the opening cysteine and the closing phenylalanine or tryptophan. A D gene is named only where the DNA matches it firmly. Size values are once, few and many counts, or a class for expanded clones, and some rows have none.

cdr3_nt cdr3_aa clone_size d_call j_call v_call
TGTGCCAGCAGTTCTGAAAGACAGGGGACGAGACAGAACACTGAAGCTTTCTTT CASSSERQGTRQNTEAFF NA TRBD1 TRBJ1-1 TRBV6-2/TRBV6-3
TGTGCCAGTAAACAAGGAGATCAGCCCCAGCATTTT CASKQGDQPQHF NA NA TRBJ1-5 TRBV19
TGTGCCAGCAGCTCCCTCGGATCGACGACCAGGGAGCTGTTTTTT CASSSLGSTTRELFF NA NA TRBJ2-2 TRBV9
TGTGCCAGCAGTGAAGTCCGACCCCCGGAAACCGGGGAGCTGTTTTTT CASSEVRPPETGELFF NA NA TRBJ2-2 TRBV6-1
TGTGCCAGCTCCTACACCATCACCGGGGAGCTGTTTTTT CASSYTITGELFF NA NA TRBJ2-2 TRBV18
TGTGCCAGCAGCTTAGGACAGCCTTCAACTAATGAAAAACTGTTTTTT CASSLGQPSTNEKLFF NA NA TRBJ1-4 TRBV7-9
TGTGCCCACCGAAGGGGTAGGGGTGAAGCTTTCTTT CAHRRGRGEAFF NA NA TRBJ1-1 TRBV30
TGTGCCAGCTCACCAGGACAGGGGTACACCGGGGAGCTGTTTTTT CASSPGQGYTGELFF NA TRBD1 TRBJ2-2 TRBV18
TGTGCCAGCAGCGGTAACAGGGGGGTGAATGATGGCTACACCTTC CASSGNRGVNDGYTF few TRBD1 TRBJ1-2 TRBV5-5
TGTGCCAGCAGCTTGACATCGAAGTATGATTATGGCTACACCTTC CASSLTSKYDYGYTF NA NA TRBJ1-2 TRBV5-4
TGTGCCAGCAGTGCCCGACCCGGTAGCTCCTACAATGAGCAGTTCTTC CASSARPGSSYNEQFF NA NA TRBJ2-1 TRBV6-6
TGTGCCAGCAGCTTAGATCCCATTGGGGAAACTGAAGCTTTCTTT CASSLDPIGETEAFF NA NA TRBJ1-1 TRBV11-2
TGCAGCGTTGATCGCGGCCTCGGTGAGACCCAGTACTTC CSVDRGLGETQYF NA NA TRBJ2-5 TRBV29-1
TGCGCCAGCAGCTTGGCGGGGGGCGAAGGATCCTACAATGAGCAGTTCTTC CASSLAGGEGSYNEQFF NA NA TRBJ2-1 TRBV5-1
TGTGCCAGCAGTCTTAGACGGGCACAGGAGACCCAGTACTTC CASSLRRAQETQYF NA NA TRBJ2-5 TRBV7-2
TGTGCCACGGCTGGGGCGGGGGGCACAGATACGCAGTATTTT CATAGAGGTDTQYF NA TRBD2 TRBJ2-3 TRBV24-1
TGTGCCAGCAGGGGCAGCTCTGGAAACACCATATATTTT CASRGSSGNTIYF few NA TRBJ1-3 TRBV2
TGTGCCAGCAGCTCCACCCGGAGAGGGACTAGCGGGGTGGAGACCCAGTACTTC CASSSTRRGTSGVETQYF NA TRBD2 TRBJ2-5 TRBV5-6
TGTGCCAGCAGCCAAGGGAGGGGCTCCAAAAACATTCAGTACTTC CASSQGRGSKNIQYF NA NA TRBJ2-4 TRBV3-1/TRBV3-2
TGTGCCAGCAGCACACAAGCAACAGAGAACACTGAAGCTTTCTTT CASSTQATENTEAFF NA NA TRBJ1-1 TRBV7-2
TGTGCCAGCAGCCGACGCAGTTCTAGCACAGATACGCAGTATTTT CASSRRSSSTDTQYF NA NA TRBJ2-3 TRBV7-9
TGTGCCTGGAGGTCGGGCGGGGAGCTGTTTTTT CAWRSGGELFF few NA TRBJ2-2 TRBV30
TGTGCCAGCAGTACCTCCGGATCTAAAGTTTCCTTT CASSTSGSKVSF NA NA TRBJ1-1 TRBV6-2/TRBV6-3
TGTGCCATCAGCCCGGGGACTGAATGGATTCAGTACTTC CAISPGTEWIQYF NA NA TRBJ2-4 TRBV10-3
TGTGCCAGCAGTTCCGGACGGCCGAGCTCCTATAATTCACCCCTCCACTTT CASSSGRPSSYNSPLHF NA NA TRBJ1-6 TRBV2
TGTGCCAGCAGCTTGAGCTTGGGGGGAACGGACATTCAGTACTTC CASSLSLGGTDIQYF NA NA TRBJ2-4 TRBV5-6
TGTGCCAGTAGGGGTAGTGTGGGGCCTTACTCTGGAAACACCATATATTTT CASRGSVGPYSGNTIYF NA NA TRBJ1-3 TRBV28